This TCR beta chain was sequenced for a study of molecular identifiers for immune sequencing clone quantification. RNA fractions of 10%, 30% or 50% and roughly 19,000 to 1,100,000 sorted cells were the source of naive CD8 libraries. CD8+CD4-CCR7+CD45RA+ sorting gave the naive CD8 T cells. Preparation of the bulk TCR libraries relied on previously described methods and listed TCR primers. TCRdb re-analysed the PCR reads in MiXCR, keeping a single row per CDR3 protein. The repertoire holds about 63,000 distinct CDR3 sequences, around 19% seen once, with more than 1.3% in the top ten. With 4 bases removed from V and 0 bases from J, the gap between germline ends came to 7 bases. The V gene's germline CDR1 is MNHEY and CDR2 SMNVEV (reference sequence). The CDR3 is made up of 13 amino acids. In this sample, this clonotype turned up many times.

The sample comprised naive CD8+ T cells from blood, with Jurkat cell RNA spiked in. Subset specified: FACS-sorted CD8+CD4-CCR7+CD45RA+ naive T cells. This sequence originates from a human donor in good health. Some libraries in this study had Jurkat cell RNA spiked in. The chain carries TRBV27 and TRBJ2-7; D might be TRBD1 (6 bases). CDR3 coding DNA: TGTGCCAGCAGTTCGGACAGCTCCTACGAGCAGTACTTC. Translating gives CASSSDSSYEQYF.